This TCR beta chain was captured in a study of T cell repertoires in cytomegalovirus infection. As for the study in general: An indication of both CMV infection and matching HLA type came from public TCR beta signatures.

TCRdb reanalysed the reads using MiXCR and keeps one entry per CDR3 protein. The data show 100,000 to 150,000 distinct CDR3 sequences, roughly 9% seen once. Study-level points and caveats: Ex vivo responses were dominated by HLA-C-restricted CMV-specific TCR beta clonotypes. Identification of carriers of CMV plus the relevant HLA was performed using cumulative public TCR beta family frequency.

V shed 7 bases and J 2 bases; nucleotides not matched to a gene: 9. The CDR3 consists of 15 residues. The germline gives CDR1 DFQATT, CDR2 SNEGSKA (reference sequence). This clonotype was counted at least ten times. Its antigen is as yet unknown. This chain connects TRBV20-1 to TRBJ2-3; 10 nucleotides line up with TRBD1. Input material: PBMCs. The clonotype comes from a human donor in good health (CMV status not recorded). Some clones in this sample may be carry-over from other donors' samples. CDR3 loop: CSGRQGAQVTDTQYF. The DNA for the CDR3 is TGCAGTGGAAGACAGGGGGCCCAAGTCACAGATACGCAGTATTTT.